The T cell receptor beta chain under discussion was sequenced for a study of T cells in Graves' hyperthyroidism and ophthalmopathy. Overall study findings and caveats: Stable hyperthyroidism and ophthalmopathy were separated using 13 V-J signatures. Within blood appeared most thyroid clonotypes that had expanded above 0.001.

Amplified TCR beta CDR3 regions came from RNA transcripts. Researchers ran a first-round RT-PCR on the TCR CDR3 using the HTBI primer set. TCRdb recomputed calls from the multiplex PCR reads with MiXCR, one row per CDR3 protein. This sample has 300,000 to 400,000 distinct CDR3 sequences; 14% occur once, and the top ten carry roughly 21%. This CDR3 is 13 amino acids long. Germline V lookup: CDR1 LNHNV, CDR2 YYDKDF (reference sequence). The V gene lost 1 base and the J gene lost 0 bases, with 2 bases spanning the gap. This clonotype was observed many times. Its antigen is still unknown. This receptor was taken from a woman in her twenties or thirties with Graves' ophthalmopathy. Material: blood. This rearrangement joins TRBV15 to TRBJ2-3; D remains ambiguous. As DNA, the CDR3 is TGTGCCACCAGCAGAGTCAGCACAGATACGCAGTATTTT. It encodes CATSRVSTDTQYF.